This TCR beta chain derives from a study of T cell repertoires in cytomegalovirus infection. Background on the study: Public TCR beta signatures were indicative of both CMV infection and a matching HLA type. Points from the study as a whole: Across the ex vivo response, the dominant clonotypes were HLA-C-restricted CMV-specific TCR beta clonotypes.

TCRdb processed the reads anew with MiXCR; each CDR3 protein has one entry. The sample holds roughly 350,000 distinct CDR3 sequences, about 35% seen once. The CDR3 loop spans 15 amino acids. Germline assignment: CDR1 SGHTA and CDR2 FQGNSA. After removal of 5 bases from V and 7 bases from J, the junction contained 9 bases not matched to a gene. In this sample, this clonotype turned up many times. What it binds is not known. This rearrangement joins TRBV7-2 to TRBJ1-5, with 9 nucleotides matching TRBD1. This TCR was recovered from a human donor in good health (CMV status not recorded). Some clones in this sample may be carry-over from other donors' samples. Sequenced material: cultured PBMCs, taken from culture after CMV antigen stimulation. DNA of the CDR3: TGTGCCAGCAGCCCGGGACAGGGCGGGGGGCAGCCCCAGCATTTT. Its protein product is CASSPGQGGGQPQHF.